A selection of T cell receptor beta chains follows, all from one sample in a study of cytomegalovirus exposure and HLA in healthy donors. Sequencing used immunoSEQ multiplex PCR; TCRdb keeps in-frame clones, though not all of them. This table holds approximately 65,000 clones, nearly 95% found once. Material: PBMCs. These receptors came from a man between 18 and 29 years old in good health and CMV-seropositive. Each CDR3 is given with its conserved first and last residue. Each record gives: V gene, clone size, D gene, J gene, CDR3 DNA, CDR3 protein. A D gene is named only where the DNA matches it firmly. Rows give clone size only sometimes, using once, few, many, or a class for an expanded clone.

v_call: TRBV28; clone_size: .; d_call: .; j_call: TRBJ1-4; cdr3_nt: TGTGCCAGCAGTTTATCCTCCGCAGGGGCGGTTAATGAAAAACTGTTTTTT; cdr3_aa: CASSLSSAGAVNEKLFF
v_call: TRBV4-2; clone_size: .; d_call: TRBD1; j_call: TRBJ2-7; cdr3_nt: TGTGCCAGCAGCCTTCCGGGACAGGGGTCTATCGAGCAGTACTTC; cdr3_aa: CASSLPGQGSIEQYF
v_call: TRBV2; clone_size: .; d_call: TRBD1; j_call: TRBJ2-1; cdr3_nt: TGTGCCAGCAGGTTGACAGGGGATGGGAATGAGCAGTTCTTC; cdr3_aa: CASRLTGDGNEQFF
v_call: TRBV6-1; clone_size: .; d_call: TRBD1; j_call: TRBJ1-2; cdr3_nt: TGTGCCAGCGGGGACAGGGCTCACTATGGCTACACCTTC; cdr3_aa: CASGDRAHYGYTF
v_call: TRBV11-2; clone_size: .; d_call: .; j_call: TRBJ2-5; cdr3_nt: TGTGCCAGCAGCTTAGTCCGGGGAGAGACCCAGTACTTC; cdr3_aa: CASSLVRGETQYF
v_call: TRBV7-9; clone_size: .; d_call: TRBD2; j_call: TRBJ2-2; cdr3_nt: TGTGCCAGCAGCTTAAAGAGCGGGAGTACCGGGGAGCTGTTTTTT; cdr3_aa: CASSLKSGSTGELFF
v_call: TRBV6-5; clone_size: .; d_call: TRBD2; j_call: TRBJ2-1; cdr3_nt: TGTGCCAGCAACCCAGCGGGAGCGTACAATGAGCAGTTCTTC; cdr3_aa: CASNPAGAYNEQFF
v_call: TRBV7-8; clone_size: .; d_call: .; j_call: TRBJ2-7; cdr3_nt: TGTGCCAGCAGCTTCAGGGGGGTCCTTTCCTACGAGCAGTACTTC; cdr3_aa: CASSFRGVLSYEQYF
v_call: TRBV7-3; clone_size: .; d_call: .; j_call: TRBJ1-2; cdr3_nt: TGTGCCAGCAGCGTACGGACACAAACTAACTATGGCTACACCTTC; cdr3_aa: CASSVRTQTNYGYTF
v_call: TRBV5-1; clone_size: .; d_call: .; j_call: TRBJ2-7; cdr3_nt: TGCGCCAGCAGCCTGACAGGTTCGACCTACGAGCAGTACTTC; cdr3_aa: CASSLTGSTYEQYF
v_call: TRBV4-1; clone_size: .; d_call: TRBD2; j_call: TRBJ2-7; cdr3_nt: TGCGCCAGCAGCCAGACGGCTAGCGGGTCCTACGAGCAGTACTTC; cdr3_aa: CASSQTASGSYEQYF
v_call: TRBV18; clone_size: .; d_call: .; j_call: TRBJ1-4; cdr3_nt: TGTGCCAGCTCACCGACTGCAACTAATGAAAAACTGTTTTTT; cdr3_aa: CASSPTATNEKLFF
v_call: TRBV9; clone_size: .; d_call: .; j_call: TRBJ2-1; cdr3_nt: TGTGCCAGCAGCGTAGGGCCAGGTGAGCAGTTCTTC; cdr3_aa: CASSVGPGEQFF
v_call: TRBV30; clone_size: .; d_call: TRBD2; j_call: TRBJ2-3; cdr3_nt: TGTGCCTGGAGTGTAGGGACTAGCACACGCACAGATACGCAGTATTTT; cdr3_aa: CAWSVGTSTRTDTQYF
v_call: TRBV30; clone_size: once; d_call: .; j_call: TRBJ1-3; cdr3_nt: TGTGCCTGGATCACCATGGGAGGGACTGGAAACACCATATATTTT; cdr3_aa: CAWITMGGTGNTIYF
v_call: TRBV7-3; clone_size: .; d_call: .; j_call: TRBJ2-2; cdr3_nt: TGTGCCAGCAGCCCAGGGGCCGCGAACACCGGGGAGCTGTTTTTT; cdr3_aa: CASSPGAANTGELFF
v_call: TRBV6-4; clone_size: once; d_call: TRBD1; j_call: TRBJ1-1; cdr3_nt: TGTGCCAGCAGTCCAGGGGGCTTGAACACTGAAGCTTTCTTT; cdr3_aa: CASSPGGLNTEAFF
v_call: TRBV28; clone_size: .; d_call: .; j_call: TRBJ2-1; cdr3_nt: TGTGCCAGCAGTTCTCCACTGGGAGCAGGGGCCTACAATGAGCAGTTCTTC; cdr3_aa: CASSSPLGAGAYNEQFF
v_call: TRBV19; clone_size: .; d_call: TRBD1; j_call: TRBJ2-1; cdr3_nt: TGTGCCAGTACCCCCGACAGGGCCACCTACAATGAGCAGTTCTTC; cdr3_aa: CASTPDRATYNEQFF
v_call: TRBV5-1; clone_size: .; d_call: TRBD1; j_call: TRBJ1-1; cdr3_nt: TGCGCCAGCACCTCGGCAGGGGGCCGACACACTGAAGCTTTCTTT; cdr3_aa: CASTSAGGRHTEAFF
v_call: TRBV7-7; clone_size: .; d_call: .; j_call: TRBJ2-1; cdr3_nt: TGTGCTAGCAGCTTAGAAGTCGCCGGGAGCTACAACAATGAGCAGTTCTTC; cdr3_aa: CASSLEVAGSYNNEQFF
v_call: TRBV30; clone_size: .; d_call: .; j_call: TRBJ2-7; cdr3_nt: TGTGCCTGGAGCTACGGGAACTACGAGCAGTACTTC; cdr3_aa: CAWSYGNYEQYF
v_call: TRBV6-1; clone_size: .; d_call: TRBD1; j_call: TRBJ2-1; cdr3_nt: TGTGCCAGCAGTGTCGTACAGGGGGCCGGTGAGCAGTTCTTC; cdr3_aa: CASSVVQGAGEQFF
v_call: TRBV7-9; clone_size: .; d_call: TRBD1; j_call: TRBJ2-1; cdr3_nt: TGTGCCAGCAGCTTAGCGGGGGACAGGGTCTCAAATGAGCAGTTCTTC; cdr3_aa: CASSLAGDRVSNEQFF
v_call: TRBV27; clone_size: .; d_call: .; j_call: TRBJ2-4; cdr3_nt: TGTGCCAGCATGACTCCCTCGGCCAAAAACATTCAGTACTTC; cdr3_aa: CASMTPSAKNIQYF
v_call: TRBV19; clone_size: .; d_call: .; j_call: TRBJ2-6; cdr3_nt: TGTGCCAGTAGTCCCTTCAGCTCTGGGGCCAACGTCCTGACTTTC; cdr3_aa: CASSPFSSGANVLTF
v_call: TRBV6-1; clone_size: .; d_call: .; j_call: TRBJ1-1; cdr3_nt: TGTGCCAGCAGTGGGCGGTTGGGCACTGAAGCTTTCTTT; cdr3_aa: CASSGRLGTEAFF
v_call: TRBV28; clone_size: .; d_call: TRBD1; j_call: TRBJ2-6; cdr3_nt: TGTGCCAGCAGTTTAGGGACAGGGATATCTGGGGCCAACGTCCTGACTTTC; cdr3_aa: CASSLGTGISGANVLTF
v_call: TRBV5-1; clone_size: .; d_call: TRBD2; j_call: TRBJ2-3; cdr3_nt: TGCGCCAGCAGCTTGGACCTAGCGGGGGCAGATACGCAGTATTTT; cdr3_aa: CASSLDLAGADTQYF
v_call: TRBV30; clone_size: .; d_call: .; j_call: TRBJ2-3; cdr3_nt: TGTGCCTGGAGTTTGTCTATCACAGATACGCAGTATTTT; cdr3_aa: CAWSLSITDTQYF
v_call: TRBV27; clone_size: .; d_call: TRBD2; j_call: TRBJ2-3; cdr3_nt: TGTGCCAGCAGCGGGACTAGCGGGAGCACAGATACGCAGTATTTT; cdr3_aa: CASSGTSGSTDTQYF
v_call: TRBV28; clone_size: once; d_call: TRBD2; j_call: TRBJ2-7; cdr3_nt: TGTGCCAGCAGTTTCGAAGTGACAACTAGCGGGAGTGAATACGAGCAGTACTTC; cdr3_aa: CASSFEVTTSGSEYEQYF
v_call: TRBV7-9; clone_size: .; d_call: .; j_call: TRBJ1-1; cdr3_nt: TGTGCCAGCAGCCTTTTGATCGAGACTGAAGCTTTCTTT; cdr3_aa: CASSLLIETEAFF
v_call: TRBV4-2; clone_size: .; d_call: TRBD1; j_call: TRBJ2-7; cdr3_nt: TGTGCCAGCAGCCAAGATCGGACAGGGGGCTTCGACGAGCAGTACTTC; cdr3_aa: CASSQDRTGGFDEQYF
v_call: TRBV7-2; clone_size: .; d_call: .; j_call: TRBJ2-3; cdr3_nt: TGTGCCAGCGGCGGGACTAGCACAGATACGCAGTATTTT; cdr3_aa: CASGGTSTDTQYF
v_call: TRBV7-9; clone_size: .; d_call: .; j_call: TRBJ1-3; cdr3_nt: TGTGCCAGCAGCCCCTTCCGGGGCCAGGGGGGAAACACCATATATTTT; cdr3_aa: CASSPFRGQGGNTIYF
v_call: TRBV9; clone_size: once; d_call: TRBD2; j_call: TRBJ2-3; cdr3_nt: TGTGCCAGCGGGAGGGTAGGTGGGCCAGATACGCAGTATTTT; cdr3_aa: CASGRVGGPDTQYF
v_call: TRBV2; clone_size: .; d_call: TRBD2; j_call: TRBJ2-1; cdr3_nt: TGTGCCAGCAGTGCGGACAGGAGGACTAGCGGGAGTCGGTTCTTC; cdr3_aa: CASSADRRTSGSRFF
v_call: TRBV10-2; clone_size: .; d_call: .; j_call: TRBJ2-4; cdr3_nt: TGCGCCAGCAGTGACGGGAACATTCAGTACTTC; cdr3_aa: CASSDGNIQYF
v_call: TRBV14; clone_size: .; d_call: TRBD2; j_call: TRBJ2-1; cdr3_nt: TGTGCCAGCAGCCAAGAAGTCGCTAGCGGGAGGGCCTTTCTGGGTGAGCAGTTCTTC; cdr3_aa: CASSQEVASGRAFLGEQFF
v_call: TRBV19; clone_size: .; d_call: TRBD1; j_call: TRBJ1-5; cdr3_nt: TGTGCCAGTAGTATGCAGGACAGGGGGCCGGGCCAGCCCCAGCATTTT; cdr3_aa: CASSMQDRGPGQPQHF
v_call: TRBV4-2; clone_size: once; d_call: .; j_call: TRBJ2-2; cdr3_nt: TGTGCCAGCAGCCTAAACATTGGACTGAACACCGGGGAGCTGTTTTTT; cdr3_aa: CASSLNIGLNTGELFF
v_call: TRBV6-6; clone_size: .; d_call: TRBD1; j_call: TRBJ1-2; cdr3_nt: TGTGCCAGCAGTTACTCGTCAGGGGGCTTGAACTATGGCTACACCTTC; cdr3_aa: CASSYSSGGLNYGYTF
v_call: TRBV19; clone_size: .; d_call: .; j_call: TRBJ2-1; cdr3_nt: TGTGCCAGTAGTATCCCAGATGAGCAGTTCTTC; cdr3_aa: CASSIPDEQFF
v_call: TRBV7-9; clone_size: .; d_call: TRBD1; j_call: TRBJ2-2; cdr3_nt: TGTGCCAGCAGCTTATGGGACAGGACCGGGGAGCTGTTTTTT; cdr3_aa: CASSLWDRTGELFF
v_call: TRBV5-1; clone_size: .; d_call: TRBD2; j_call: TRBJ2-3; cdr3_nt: TGCGCCAGCCGGGCCGGGTTGAGCGGGAACACAGATACGCAGTATTTT; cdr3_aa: CASRAGLSGNTDTQYF
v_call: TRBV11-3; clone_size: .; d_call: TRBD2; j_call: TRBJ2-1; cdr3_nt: TGTGCCAGCAGCTCCGGACTAGCGGGATACAATGAGCAGTTCTTC; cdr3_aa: CASSSGLAGYNEQFF
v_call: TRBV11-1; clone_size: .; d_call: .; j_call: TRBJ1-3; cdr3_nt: TGTGCCAGCAGCGTTTTCAGGCGGGGATCCGCTGGAAACACCATATATTTT; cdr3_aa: CASSVFRRGSAGNTIYF
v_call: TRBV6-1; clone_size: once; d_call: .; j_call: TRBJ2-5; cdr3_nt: TGTGCCAGCAGTACCCAGCGGGAAGAGACCCAGTACTTC; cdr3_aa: CASSTQREETQYF
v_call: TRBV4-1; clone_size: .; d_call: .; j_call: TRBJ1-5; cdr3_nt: TGCGCCAGCAGCCAAGATCGGGGTCAGCCCCAGCATTTT; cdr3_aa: CASSQDRGQPQHF
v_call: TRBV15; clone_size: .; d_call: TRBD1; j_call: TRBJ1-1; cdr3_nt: TGTGCCACCAGCCGAGAGGGACAGGGGGCAGTGGGCACTGAAGCTTTCTTT; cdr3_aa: CATSREGQGAVGTEAFF
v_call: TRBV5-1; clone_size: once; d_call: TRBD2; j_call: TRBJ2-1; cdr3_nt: TGCGCCAGCAGTAATGGACTAGCGGCCGCCTCGGGTGAGCAGTTCTTC; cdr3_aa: CASSNGLAAASGEQFF
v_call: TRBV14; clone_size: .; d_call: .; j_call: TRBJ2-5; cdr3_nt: TGTGCCAGCAGCCAAGGACCGGGCGGGACTGGGGAGACCCAGTACTTC; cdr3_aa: CASSQGPGGTGETQYF
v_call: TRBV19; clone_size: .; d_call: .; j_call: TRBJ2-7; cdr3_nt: TGTGCCAGTAGTCTGAAACCGGGACACCGCTACGAGCAGTACTTC; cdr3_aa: CASSLKPGHRYEQYF
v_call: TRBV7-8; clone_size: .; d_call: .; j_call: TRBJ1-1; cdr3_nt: TGTGCCAGCAGCCGACAAACCGGGACTGGAAACACTGAAGCTTTCTTT; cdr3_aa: CASSRQTGTGNTEAFF
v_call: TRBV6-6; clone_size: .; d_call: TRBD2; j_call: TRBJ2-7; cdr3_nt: TGTGCCAGCAGTTTCAGGGGGACTAGCGGGAAATACGAGCAGTACTTC; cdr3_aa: CASSFRGTSGKYEQYF
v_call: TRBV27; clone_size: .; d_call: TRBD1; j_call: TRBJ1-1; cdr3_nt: TGTGCCAGCAGTCCCTGGACAGGGAGCTTGAACACTGAAGCTTTCTTT; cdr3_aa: CASSPWTGSLNTEAFF